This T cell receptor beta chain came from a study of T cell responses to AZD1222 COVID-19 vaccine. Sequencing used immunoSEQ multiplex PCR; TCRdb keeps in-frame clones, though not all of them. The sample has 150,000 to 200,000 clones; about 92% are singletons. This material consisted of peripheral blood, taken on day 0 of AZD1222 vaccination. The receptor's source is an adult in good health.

The CDR3 DNA reads as TGTGCCAGCAGTTTTCGCGGGAGGGATAACACCGGGGAGCTGTTTTTT. It encodes CASSFRGRDNTGELFF. The chain carries TRBV27 and TRBJ2-2; 9 positions match TRBD2. V lost 3 bases, J lost 2 bases, and 4 bases stayed unmatched. The germline CDR1 and CDR2 sequences are MNHEY and SMNVEV (reference sequence). The length of the CDR3 is 16 residues.